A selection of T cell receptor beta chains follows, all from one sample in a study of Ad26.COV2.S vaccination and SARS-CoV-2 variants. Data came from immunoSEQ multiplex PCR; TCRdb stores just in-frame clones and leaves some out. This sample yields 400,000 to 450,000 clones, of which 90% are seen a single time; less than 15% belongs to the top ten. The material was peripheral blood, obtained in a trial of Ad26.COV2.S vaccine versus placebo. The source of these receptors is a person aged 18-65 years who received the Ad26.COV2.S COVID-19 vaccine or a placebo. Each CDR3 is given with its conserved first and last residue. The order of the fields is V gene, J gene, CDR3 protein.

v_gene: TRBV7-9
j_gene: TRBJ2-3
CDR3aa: CASSLVLGERSDTQYF

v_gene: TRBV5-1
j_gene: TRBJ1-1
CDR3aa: CASSGGSVEAFF

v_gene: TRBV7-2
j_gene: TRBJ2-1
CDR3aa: CASSSGLAGGEQFF

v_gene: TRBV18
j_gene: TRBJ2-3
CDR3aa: CASSPRLDDTQYF

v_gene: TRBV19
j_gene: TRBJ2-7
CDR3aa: CASSISAVTGTHYEQYF

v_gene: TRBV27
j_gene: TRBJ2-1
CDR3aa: CASSPLAGEIVDEQFF

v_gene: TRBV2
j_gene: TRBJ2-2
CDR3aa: CASRENANTGELFF

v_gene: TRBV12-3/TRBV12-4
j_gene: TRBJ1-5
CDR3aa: CASSFHSNQPQHF

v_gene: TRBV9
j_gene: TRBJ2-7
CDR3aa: CASSAGTGRSYEQYF

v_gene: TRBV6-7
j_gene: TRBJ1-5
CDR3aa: CASSYSGGGQPQHF

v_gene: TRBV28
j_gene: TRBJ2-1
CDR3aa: CASSLTSGGRAYNEQFF

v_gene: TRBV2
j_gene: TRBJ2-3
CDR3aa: CASLVLETDTQYF

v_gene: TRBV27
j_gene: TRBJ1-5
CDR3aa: CASRGTGGSNQPQHF

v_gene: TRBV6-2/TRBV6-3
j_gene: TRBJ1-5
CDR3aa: CASSYDSLNQPQHF

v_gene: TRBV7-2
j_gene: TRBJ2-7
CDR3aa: CASRRQGYEQYF

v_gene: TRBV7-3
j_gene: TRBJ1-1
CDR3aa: CASSLYGGEAFF

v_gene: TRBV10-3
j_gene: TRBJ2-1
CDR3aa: CAISLYTREGSDKFDEQFF

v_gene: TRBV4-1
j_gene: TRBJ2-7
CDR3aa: CASSPLTGLFYEQYF

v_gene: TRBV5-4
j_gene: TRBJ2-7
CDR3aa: CASSHGTYEQYF

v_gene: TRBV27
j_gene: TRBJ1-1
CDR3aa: CASSWTRNTEAFF

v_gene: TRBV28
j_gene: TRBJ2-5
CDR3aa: CASSLGGGGQETQYF

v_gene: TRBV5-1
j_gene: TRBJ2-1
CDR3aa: CASSLTSGYNEQFF

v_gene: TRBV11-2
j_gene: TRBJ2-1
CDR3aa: CASIGRGYGFNEQFF